These 3 T cell receptor beta chains share one sample of origin, sequenced in a study of CD8 T cells in Susac syndrome. Reverse transcription of about 0.45 to 1 ug RNA was performed with random hexamers. MiXCR, applied by TCRdb to the immunoSEQ multiplex PCR reads, yields one record per CDR3 protein. The sample gives 130,000 to 150,000 distinct CDR3 sequences, roughly 94% of which show up once; more than 0.065% is in the top ten. Sequenced sample: CD4+ T cells from PBMCs. All receptors derive from a human donor in good health.

CDR3 sequence reads: CASSPAGRGHGTEAFF. For the CDR3, the DNA is TGTGCCAGCTCACCAGCGGGCAGGGGGCATGGCACTGAAGCTTTCTTT. This chain connects TRBV18 to TRBJ1-1, with TRBD1 matching over 8 bases. The germline gives CDR1 KGHSH, CDR2 LQKENI. Trimming at V came to 2 bases and at J to 4 bases, leaving 9 bases not matched to a gene. The CDR3 totals 16 residues.

The gene calls are TRBV5-1 and TRBJ2-4; a weak D match, TRBD2 (6 bases). Deletions cut 1 base from V and 5 bases from J, with 16 bases between. Germline CDR1 is SGHRS and CDR2 is YFSETQ. CDR3 length: 16 amino acids. This CDR3 reads CASSLSGGMNENIQYF. CDR3 bases: TGCGCCAGCAGCTTGAGTGGCGGGATGAACGAAAACATTCAGTACTTC.

This chain connects TRBV20-1 to TRBJ2-7; no firm D call. This CDR3 region has 13 residues. Deletions cut 1 base from V and 2 bases from J, with 9 bases between. Per the germline V gene, CDR1 is DFQATT and CDR2 is SNEGSKA (reference sequence). CDR3 protein: CSARGAGTYEQYF. In DNA form, the CDR3 reads TGCAGTGCTAGAGGTGCCGGCACCTACGAGCAGTACTTC.